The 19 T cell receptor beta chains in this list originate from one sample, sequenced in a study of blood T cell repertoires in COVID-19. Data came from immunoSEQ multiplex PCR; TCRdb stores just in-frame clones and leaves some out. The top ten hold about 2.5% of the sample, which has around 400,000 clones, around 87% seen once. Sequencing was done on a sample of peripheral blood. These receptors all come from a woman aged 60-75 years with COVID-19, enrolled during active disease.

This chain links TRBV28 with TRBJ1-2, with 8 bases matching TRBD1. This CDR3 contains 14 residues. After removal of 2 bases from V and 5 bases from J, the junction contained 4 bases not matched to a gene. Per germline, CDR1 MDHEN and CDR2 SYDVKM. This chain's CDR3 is CASSLGQGWYGYTF. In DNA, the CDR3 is TGTGCCAGCAGTTTAGGACAGGGATGGTATGGCTACACCTTC.

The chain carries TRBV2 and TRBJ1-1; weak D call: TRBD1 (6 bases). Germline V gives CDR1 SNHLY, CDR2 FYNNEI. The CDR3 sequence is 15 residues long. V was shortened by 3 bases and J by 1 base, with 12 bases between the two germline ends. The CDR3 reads CASSEGAARNTEAFF. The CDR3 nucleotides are TGTGCCAGCAGTGAGGGGGCGGCTCGGAACACTGAAGCTTTCTTT.

For the CDR3, the DNA is TGTGCCAGCAGCAGCGGGGGGGCGATACAAGAGACCCAGTACTTC. Its translation: CASSSGGAIQETQYF. This chain links TRBV7-6 with TRBJ2-5; 10 bases fit TRBD2. The junction had 5 bases not matched to a gene; V was cut back by 5 bases and J by 2 bases. CDR1 SGHVS and CDR2 FNYEAQ come from the germline V gene. The CDR3 has 15 residues.

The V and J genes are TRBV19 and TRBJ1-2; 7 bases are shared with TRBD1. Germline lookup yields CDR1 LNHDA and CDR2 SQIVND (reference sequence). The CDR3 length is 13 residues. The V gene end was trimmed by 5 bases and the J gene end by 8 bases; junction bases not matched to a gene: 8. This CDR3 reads CASSDDRVYGYTF. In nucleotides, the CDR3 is TGTGCCAGTAGTGACGACAGGGTCTACGGCTACACCTTC. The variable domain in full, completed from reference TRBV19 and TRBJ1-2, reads DGGITQSPKYLFRKEGQNVTLSCEQNLNHDAMYWYRQDPGQGLRLIYYSQIVNDFQKGDIAEGYSVSREKKESFPLTVTSAQKNPTAFYLCASSDDRVYGYTFGSGTRLTVV.

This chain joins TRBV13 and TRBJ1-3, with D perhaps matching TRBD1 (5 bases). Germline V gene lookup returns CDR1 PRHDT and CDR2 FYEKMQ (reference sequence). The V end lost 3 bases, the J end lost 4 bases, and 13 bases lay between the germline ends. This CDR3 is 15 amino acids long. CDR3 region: CASSLAGGLGNTIYF. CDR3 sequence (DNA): TGTGCCAGCAGCTTGGCGGGGGGTCTAGGAAACACCATATATTTT.

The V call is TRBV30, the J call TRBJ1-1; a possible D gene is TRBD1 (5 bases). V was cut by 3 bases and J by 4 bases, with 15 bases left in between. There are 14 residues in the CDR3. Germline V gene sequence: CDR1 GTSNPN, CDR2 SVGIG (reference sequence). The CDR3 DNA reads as TGTGCCTGGAGCCGGAGGGGATCGGGCACTGAAGCTTTCTTT. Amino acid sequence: CAWSRRGSGTEAFF.

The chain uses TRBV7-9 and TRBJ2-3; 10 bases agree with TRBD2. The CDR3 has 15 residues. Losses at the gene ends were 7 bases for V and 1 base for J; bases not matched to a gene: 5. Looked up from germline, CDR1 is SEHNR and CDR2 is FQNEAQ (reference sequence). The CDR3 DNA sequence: TGTGCCAGCACCCCCCTAGCGGGGGGCACAGATACGCAGTATTTT. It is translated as CASTPLAGGTDTQYF. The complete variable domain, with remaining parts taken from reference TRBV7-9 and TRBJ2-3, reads DTGVSQNPRHKITKRGQNVTFRCDPISEHNRLYWYRQTLGQGPEFLTYFQNEAQLEKSRLLSDRFSAERPKGSFSTLEIQRTEQGDSAMYLCASTPLAGGTDTQYFGPGTRLTVL.

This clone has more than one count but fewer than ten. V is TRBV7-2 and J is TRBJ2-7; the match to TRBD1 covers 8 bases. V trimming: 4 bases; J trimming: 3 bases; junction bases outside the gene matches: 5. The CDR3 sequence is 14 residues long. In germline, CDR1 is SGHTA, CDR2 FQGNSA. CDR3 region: CASSSKTGDYEQYF. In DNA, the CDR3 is TGTGCCAGCAGCTCCAAGACAGGGGACTACGAGCAGTACTTC.

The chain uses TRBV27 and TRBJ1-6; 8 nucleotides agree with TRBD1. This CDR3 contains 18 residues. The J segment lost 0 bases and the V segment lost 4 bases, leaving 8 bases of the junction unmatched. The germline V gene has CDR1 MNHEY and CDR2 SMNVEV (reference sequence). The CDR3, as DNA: TGTGCCAGCAGTTCAAAAACAGGGGGTAGCTCCTATAATTCACCCCTCCACTTT. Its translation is CASSSKTGGSSYNSPLHF.

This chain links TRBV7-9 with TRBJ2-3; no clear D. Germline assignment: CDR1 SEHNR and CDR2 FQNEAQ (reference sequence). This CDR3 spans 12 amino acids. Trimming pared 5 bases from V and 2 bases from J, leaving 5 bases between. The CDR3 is CASSLYTDTQYF. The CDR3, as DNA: TGTGCCAGCAGCCTGTACACAGATACGCAGTATTTT.

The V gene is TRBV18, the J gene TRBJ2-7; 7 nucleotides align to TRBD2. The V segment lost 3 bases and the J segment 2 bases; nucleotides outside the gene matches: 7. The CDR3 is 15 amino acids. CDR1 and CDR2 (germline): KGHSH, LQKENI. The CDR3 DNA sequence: TGTGCCAGCTCACCCGGGAGCGGGGATACCTACGAGCAGTACTTC. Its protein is CASSPGSGDTYEQYF.

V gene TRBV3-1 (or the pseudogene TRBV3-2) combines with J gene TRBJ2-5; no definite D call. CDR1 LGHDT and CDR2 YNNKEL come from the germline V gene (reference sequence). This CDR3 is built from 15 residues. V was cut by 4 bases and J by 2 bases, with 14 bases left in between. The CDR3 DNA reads TGTGCCAGCAGCCCGTACCGGGTATCACAAGAGACCCAGTACTTC. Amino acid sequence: CASSPYRVSQETQYF.

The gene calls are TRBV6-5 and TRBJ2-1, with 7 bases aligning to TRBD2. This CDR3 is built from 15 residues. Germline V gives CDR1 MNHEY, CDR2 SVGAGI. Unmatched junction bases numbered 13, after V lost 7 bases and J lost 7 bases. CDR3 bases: TGTGCCAGCACTGGGGGGGTGGTAGGAACTAATGAGCAGTTCTTC. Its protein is CASTGGVVGTNEQFF.

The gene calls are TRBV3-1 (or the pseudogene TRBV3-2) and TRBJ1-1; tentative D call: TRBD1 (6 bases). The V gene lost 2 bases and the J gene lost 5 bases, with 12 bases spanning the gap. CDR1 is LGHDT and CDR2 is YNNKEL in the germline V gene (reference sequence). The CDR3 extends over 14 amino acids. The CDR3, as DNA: TGTGCCAGCAGCCAACTGGGGGCTTTGACTGAAGCTTTCTTT. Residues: CASSQLGALTEAFF.

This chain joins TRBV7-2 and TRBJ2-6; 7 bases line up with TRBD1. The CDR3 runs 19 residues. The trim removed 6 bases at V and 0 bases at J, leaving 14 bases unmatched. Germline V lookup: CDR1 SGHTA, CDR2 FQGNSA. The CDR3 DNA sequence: TGTGCCAGCAGGTACGCCGGGACAGTTTCTACCTCTGGGGCCAACGTCCTGACTTTC. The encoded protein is CASRYAGTVSTSGANVLTF.

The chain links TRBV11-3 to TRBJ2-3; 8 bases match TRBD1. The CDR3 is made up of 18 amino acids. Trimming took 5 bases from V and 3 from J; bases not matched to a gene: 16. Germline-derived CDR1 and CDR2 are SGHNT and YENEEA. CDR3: CASSPHRGTAENTDTQYF. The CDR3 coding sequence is TGTGCCAGCAGCCCTCACAGGGGGACCGCGGAAAATACAGATACGCAGTATTTT.

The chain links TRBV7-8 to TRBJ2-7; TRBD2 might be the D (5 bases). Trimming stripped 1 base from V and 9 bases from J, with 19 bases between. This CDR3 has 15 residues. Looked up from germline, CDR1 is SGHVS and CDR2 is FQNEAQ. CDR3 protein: CASSLESLVGNWQYF. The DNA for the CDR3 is TGTGCCAGCAGCTTAGAGTCGTTGGTCGGGAATTGGCAGTACTTC.

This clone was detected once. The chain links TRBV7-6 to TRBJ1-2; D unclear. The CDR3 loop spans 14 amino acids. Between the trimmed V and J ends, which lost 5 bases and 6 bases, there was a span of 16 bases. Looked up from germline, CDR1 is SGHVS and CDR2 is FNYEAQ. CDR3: CASSKKGAGDGYTF. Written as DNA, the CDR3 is TGTGCCAGCAGCAAAAAAGGCGCGGGAGATGGCTACACCTTC.

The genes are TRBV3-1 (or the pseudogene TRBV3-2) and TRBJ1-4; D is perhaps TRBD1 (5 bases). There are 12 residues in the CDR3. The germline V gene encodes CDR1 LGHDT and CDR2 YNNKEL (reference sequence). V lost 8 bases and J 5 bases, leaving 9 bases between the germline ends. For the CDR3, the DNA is TGTGCCAGCGGGCGGGGGAATGAAAAACTGTTTTTT. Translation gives CASGRGNEKLFF.